Presented here are 21 T cell receptor beta chains from one specimen sequenced in a study of cytomegalovirus exposure and HLA in healthy donors. The PCR contained 60 Vbeta and 13 Jbeta primers. TCRdb's table, derived via immunoSEQ multiplex PCR, lists solely in-frame clones and lacks some. The repertoire consists of 80,000 to 100,000 clones, with 81% occurring once and the leading ten covering 10%. Sequenced: PBMCs. All receptors come from a human donor in good health.

The chain joins TRBV6-5 to TRBJ2-1; no definite D call. Trimming left V 8 bases short and J 4 bases short, with 9 bases between. The V gene's germline CDR1 is MNHEY and CDR2 SVGAGI. This CDR3 contains 12 residues. CDR3 protein: CASGQAYNEQFF. CDR3 in DNA: TGTGCCAGCGGGCAGGCTTACAATGAGCAGTTCTTC.

The gene calls are TRBV7-2 and TRBJ2-3, with 8 positions matching TRBD2. This CDR3 contains 17 residues. Per the germline V gene, CDR1 is SGHTA and CDR2 is FQGNSA. V trimming: 5 bases; J trimming: 2 bases; junction bases outside the gene matches: 12. The CDR3 protein is CASSHFGGGRDTDTQYF. As DNA, the CDR3 is TGTGCCAGCAGCCACTTCGGGGGGGGGCGAGACACAGATACGCAGTATTTT.

The chain is built from TRBV6-6 and TRBJ2-7, with 8 positions matching TRBD1. The CDR3 spans 12 residues. Trimming at V came to 5 bases and at J to 7 bases, leaving 4 bases not matched to a gene. Germline CDR1 and CDR2: MNHNY and SVGAGI (reference sequence). The CDR3 loop reads CASSQTGGEQYF. In DNA, the CDR3 is TGTGCCAGCAGTCAAACAGGGGGAGAGCAGTACTTC.

The chain carries TRBV27 and TRBJ1-1, with 7 bases fitting TRBD1. The CDR3 totals 17 residues. CDR1 and CDR2 (germline): MNHEY, SMNVEV (reference sequence). V gave up 0 bases and J gave up 3 bases; unmatched junction bases: 10. The CDR3: CASSLSWPTGEDTEAFF. DNA of the CDR3: TGTGCCAGCAGTTTATCTTGGCCTACAGGGGAGGACACTGAAGCTTTCTTT.

To note about this clone: One junction end disagrees with the germline gene, perhaps due to a read error. J is TRBJ1-4 and V is TRBV27; the match to TRBD1 covers 8 bases. The germline V gene has CDR1 MNHEY and CDR2 SMNVEV (reference sequence). The CDR3 extends over 15 amino acids. The CDR3 DNA sequence: TGTGCCGGCAGCCCCAGGGGGCGCCTCTCGGAAAAACTGTTTTTT. It yields the protein CAGSPRGRLSEKLFF.

The rearrangement uses TRBV6-6 and TRBJ1-1; weak D call: TRBD1 (6 bases). V lost 5 bases to trimming and J lost 3 bases, with 10 bases between them. The CDR3 has 13 amino acids. Germline lookup yields CDR1 MNHNY and CDR2 SVGAGI (reference sequence). The CDR3 nucleotides are TGTGCCAGCAGTCCAGGGGAGTACACTGAAGCTTTCTTT. Amino acids: CASSPGEYTEAFF.

To note about this clone: One end of the junction is discordant with germline, which a read error may explain. The V gene is TRBV7-3, the J gene TRBJ2-7; a weak D match, TRBD1 (6 bases). The CDR3 consists of 15 residues. The germline V gene encodes CDR1 SGHTA and CDR2 FQGTGA. The CDR3 DNA reads TGTGCCAGCAGCAAGGGACCCCGGGACAACTACGAGCAGCACTTC. Encoded protein: CASSKGPRDNYEQHF. The full variable domain, completed using reference TRBV7-3 and TRBJ2-7, is GAGVSQTPSNKVTEKGKYVELRCDPISGHTALYWYRQSLGQGPEFLIYFQGTGAADDSGLPNDRFFAVRPEGSVSTLKIQRTERGDSAVYLCASSKGPRDNYEQHFGPGTRLTVT.

The chain links TRBV10-2 to TRBJ2-7; 16 bases map to TRBD2. With V trimmed by 10 bases and J by 2 bases, 5 bases remained unmatched. The V gene's germline CDR1 is WSHSY and CDR2 SAAADI. CDR3 size: 15 residues. CDR3 residues: CATSGTSGRAYEQYF. The DNA of the CDR3 is TGCGCCACCTCAGGGACTAGCGGGAGGGCCTACGAGCAGTACTTC.

This clone was detected a few times. The rearrangement uses TRBV5-1 and TRBJ2-7; 14 bases match TRBD2. V lost 3 bases, J lost 6 bases, and 2 bases stayed unmatched. The CDR3 consists of 14 residues. The germline CDR1 and CDR2 sequences are SGHRS and YFSETQ. The CDR3 spells CASSSGLAGAEQYF. In nucleotides, the CDR3 is TGCGCCAGCAGCTCGGGACTAGCGGGAGCCGAGCAGTACTTC.

V usage is TRBV19 and J usage is TRBJ2-2; a possible D gene is TRBD2 (5 bases). Trimming removed 5 bases at V and 7 bases at J, with 20 bases between. The CDR3 is made up of 16 amino acids. Germline lookup yields CDR1 LNHDA and CDR2 SQIVND (reference sequence). CDR3: CASSPTPRGTNGELFF. The CDR3 DNA reads TGTGCCAGTAGTCCAACCCCCCGGGGTACTAACGGGGAGCTGTTTTTT.

This clone ranks as medium-sized. The chain joins TRBV5-6 to TRBJ1-5; weak D call: TRBD1 (6 bases). V lost 4 bases, J lost 2 bases, and 13 bases lay in between. Germline V gene sequence: CDR1 SGHDT, CDR2 YYEEEE. There are 15 residues in the CDR3. The CDR3 reads CASSLTGSGNQPQHF. The CDR3 DNA reads TGTGCCAGCAGCCTCACAGGGTCGGGCAATCAGCCCCAGCATTTT.

The chain combines TRBV9 with TRBJ2-5; 15 positions match TRBD2. This CDR3 is built from 17 residues. V lost 5 bases, J lost 1 base, and 6 bases stayed unmatched. Germline CDR1 SGDLS, CDR2 YYNGEE. The CDR3: CASSGGTSGGTQETQYF. The CDR3 DNA reads TGTGCCAGCAGTGGGGGGACTAGCGGGGGGACCCAAGAGACCCAGTACTTC.

This clone was counted once. The rearrangement joins TRBV10-2 to TRBJ1-1; a possible D gene is TRBD1 (6 bases). Germline CDR1 reads WSHSY; CDR2 reads SAAADI. Between the trimmed V and J ends, which lost 7 bases and 5 bases, there was a span of 17 bases. This CDR3 comprises 14 residues. CDR3 amino acids: CASKGAGAGTEAFF. In nucleotides, the CDR3 is TGCGCCAGCAAAGGAGCAGGGGCCGGAACTGAAGCTTTCTTT.

A single count supports this clone. This rearrangement joins TRBV7-9 to TRBJ1-4; tentative D call: TRBD1 (6 bases). Germline CDR1 and CDR2: SEHNR and FQNEAQ (reference sequence). The CDR3 is 15 amino acids. Trimming cost V 7 bases and J 8 bases, with 20 bases left between them. The CDR3 DNA sequence: TGTGCCAGCACCTTTGATTGGGGGCGCGGAGAAAAACTGTTTTTT. It specifies CASTFDWGRGEKLFF.

V usage is TRBV25-1 and J usage is TRBJ1-3, with 8 bases lining up with TRBD1. The ends lost 4 bases at V and 4 bases at J; junction bases unmatched: 3. The CDR3 sequence is 14 residues long. Germline V gene data show CDR1 as MGHDK and CDR2 as SYGVNS. CDR3 DNA: TGTGCCAGCAGTGGACAGGGGAGCGGAAACACCATATATTTT. Its translation is CASSGQGSGNTIYF.

The chain couples TRBV7-2 to TRBJ1-2; D unresolved. Germline V lookup: CDR1 SGHTA, CDR2 FQGNSA. This CDR3 spans 12 amino acids. The ends were cut back, 5 bases at V and 4 bases at J, with 8 bases in the middle. CDR3 amino acids: CASSPGLYGYTF. The CDR3 DNA is TGTGCCAGCAGCCCTGGGCTCTATGGCTACACCTTC.

The rearrangement uses TRBV6-6 and TRBJ2-3, with TRBD1 as a possible D gene (5 bases). V was clipped by 3 bases and J by 2 bases, with 12 bases between them. The CDR3 contains 15 residues. CDR1 and CDR2 from the germline V gene are MNHNY and SVGAGI (reference sequence). DNA of the CDR3: TGTGCCAGCAGTTATATAGGGGCACCCACAGATACGCAGTATTTT. Its translation is CASSYIGAPTDTQYF.

This clone was counted only a few times. The V and J genes are TRBV5-4 and TRBJ1-5; D is uncertain. Trimming shortened V by 4 bases and J by 3 bases, and 14 bases separated the two germline ends. The CDR3 runs to 15 residues. Germline V gene sequence: CDR1 SGHNT, CDR2 YYREEE (reference sequence). CDR3 DNA sequence: TGTGCCAGCAGCCCACGACCGACTGACAATCAGCCCCAGCATTTT. Translating it yields CASSPRPTDNQPQHF.

The V and J genes are TRBV6-1 and TRBJ2-7; TRBD2 matches at 13 bases. There are 16 residues in the CDR3. Germline values: CDR1 MNHNS, CDR2 SASEGT. V dropped 4 bases and J dropped 0; count of bases not matched to a gene: 3. CDR3 in amino acids: CASSVGTSGASYEQYF. CDR3 coding DNA: TGTGCCAGCAGTGTCGGGACTAGCGGGGCCTCCTACGAGCAGTACTTC.

The chain combines TRBV2 with TRBJ1-4; 7 bases line up with TRBD1. V lost 2 bases to trimming and J lost 11 bases; unmatched junction nucleotides: 8. Germline V CDR1 and CDR2: SNHLY, FYNNEI. CDR3 length: 14 amino acids. The CDR3, as DNA: TGTGCCAGCAGTGAACTAGGGACAGCTGAGAAACTGTTTTTT. Its translation is CASSELGTAEKLFF.

This clone was counted between two and nine times. This chain links TRBV19 with TRBJ2-1, with D unresolved. CDR3 length: 15 residues. Germline V gene lookup returns CDR1 LNHDA and CDR2 SQIVND (reference sequence). Trimming pared 5 bases from V and 9 bases from J, leaving 20 bases between. DNA of the CDR3: TGTGCCAGTAGTCCCGGTACTTGGGCCCCTGGTGAGCAGTTCTTC. Its translation: CASSPGTWAPGEQFF.